The sample holds many counts of the clone carrying this T cell receptor beta chain. No antigen is known for it. This sample is part of a study of T cells after yellow fever vaccination. Broader study findings: Reappearance after the booster was seen for most primary-vaccination clones, at about 95% CD4 and 88% CD8.

One entry per CDR3 protein results from TCRdb running MiXCR on the 5' RACE reads. The data show about 69,000 distinct CDR3 sequences, 5.5% to 7.5% seen once. V lost 6 bases, J lost 2 bases, and 10 bases stayed unmatched. The CDR3 runs to 17 residues. This TCR was recovered from a man aged 18-30 years who received the YFV17D yellow fever vaccine. Material: CD4+ T cells sorted from PBMCs, obtained around 16 days after the first yellow fever vaccination. The V call is TRBV12-3 or TRBV12-4, the J call TRBJ2-3; 11 nucleotides align to TRBD2. CDR3 protein: CASSAGLAGSITDTQYF. The DNA of the CDR3 is TGTGCCAGCAGCGCCGGACTAGCGGGTTCCATCACAGATACGCAGTATTTT.